This T cell receptor (beta chain) appears in the sequencing data of a study of cytomegalovirus exposure and HLA in healthy donors. Study as a whole: The platform used for the approximately 120 validation repertoires matched that of the approximately 670 first-cohort repertoires, a later analysis reported.

Regarding the study as a whole: The authors confirmed in vitro that three CMV-associated chains were specific for CMV antigens. It was 164 TCR beta chains that were listed as cytomegalovirus-associated.

Clones were read by immunoSEQ multiplex PCR, and TCRdb kept only the in-frame ones, dropping some. The table lists about 72,000 clones, approximately 94% of them singletons. In the case of this clone: The antigen is undetermined.

Sequencing input: PBMCs. The clonotype was recovered from a woman between 18 and 29 years old in good health and CMV-seronegative.

CDR3 amino acids: CASSQGGLMTEAFF. The CDR3 DNA sequence: TGTGCCAGCAGCCAAGGAGGACTTATGACTGAAGCTTTCTTT. V gene TRBV14 combines with J gene TRBJ1-1; the D is unclear. Germline CDR1 is SGHDN and CDR2 is FVKESK. The CDR3 totals 14 residues. The V gene lost 1 base and the J gene lost 5 bases, with 11 bases spanning the gap.